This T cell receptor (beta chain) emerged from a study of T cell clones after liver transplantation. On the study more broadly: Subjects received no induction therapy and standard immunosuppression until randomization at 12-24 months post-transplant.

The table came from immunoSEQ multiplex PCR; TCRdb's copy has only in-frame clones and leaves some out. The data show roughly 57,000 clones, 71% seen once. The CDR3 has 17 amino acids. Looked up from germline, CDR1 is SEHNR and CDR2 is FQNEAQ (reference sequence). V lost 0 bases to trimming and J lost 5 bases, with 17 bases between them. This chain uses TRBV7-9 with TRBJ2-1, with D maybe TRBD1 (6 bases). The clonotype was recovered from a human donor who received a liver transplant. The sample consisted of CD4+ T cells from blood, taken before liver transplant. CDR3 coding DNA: TGTGCCAGCAGCTTAGCACCTCTGGGGGCACTACACAATGAGCAGTTCTTC. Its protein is CASSLAPLGALHNEQFF.